The 20 T cell receptor beta chains below all came from one sample that was sequenced in a study of radiation and T cells in renal cell carcinoma. The time point: blood 4 weeks post-SBRT, at nephrectomy. Treatment of the sample: 15 Gy SBRT to primary tumor, nephrectomy 4 weeks later. Profiled with immunoSEQ multiplex PCR; TCRdb holds only in-frame clones, not every one. Here the sample spans 150,000 to 200,000 clones, 88% being singletons. Sequences were derived from blood, sampled from a patient whose treatment included radiotherapy and nephrectomy. Every receptor here comes from a woman between 50 and 59 years old with renal cell carcinoma.

The rearrangement joins TRBV5-4 to TRBJ2-1, with TRBD2 matching over 9 bases. CDR3 size: 14 residues. Trimming at V came to 8 bases and at J to 5 bases, leaving 8 bases not matched to a gene. Germline CDR1 and CDR2: SGHNT and YYREEE (reference sequence). CDR3 DNA: TGTGCCAGTGGCGGGGGGGCGAAGGACAATGAGCAGTTCTTC. Encoded protein: CASGGGAKDNEQFF.

V and J are TRBV30 and TRBJ1-1; D remains ambiguous. V was cut by 0 bases and J by 2 bases, with 7 bases left in between. From germline, CDR1 is GTSNPN and CDR2 SVGIG (reference sequence). The CDR3 is 13 residues long. The CDR3 DNA sequence: TGTGCCTGGAGTGTAAAAGTAAACACTGAAGCTTTCTTT. Residues: CAWSVKVNTEAFF.

V gene TRBV7-2 combines with J gene TRBJ1-3; possibly TRBD1 for D (5 bases). The CDR3 runs 15 residues. Trimming removed 1 base at V and 3 bases at J, with 10 bases between. Per germline, CDR1 SGHTA and CDR2 FQGNSA. This CDR3 is CASSLVGAHGNTIYF. CDR3 nucleotide sequence: TGTGCCAGCAGCTTAGTAGGGGCGCATGGAAACACCATATATTTT.

V usage is TRBV5-4 and J usage is TRBJ1-3; the D gene is possibly TRBD1 (5 bases). The CDR3 covers 16 residues. Trimming took 4 bases from V and 0 from J, leaving 14 bases between them. CDR1 and CDR2 (germline): SGHNT, YYREEE (reference sequence). For the CDR3, the DNA is TGTGCCAGCAGCGCCTCCGCAGGGAACTCTGGAAACACCATATATTTT. Translated, it gives CASSASAGNSGNTIYF.

The CDR3 protein is CASSRQAGPIEAFF. Here the CDR3 DNA reads TGTGCCAGCAGCCGCCAGGCGGGGCCTATTGAAGCTTTCTTT. J is TRBJ1-1 and V is TRBV7-9; weak D call: TRBD1 (5 bases). CDR1 is SEHNR, CDR2 FQNEAQ, per germline (reference sequence). The V end lost 5 bases, the J end lost 7 bases, and 17 bases lay between the germline ends. The CDR3 sequence is 14 residues long.

The chain joins TRBV6-6 to TRBJ1-4; D remains ambiguous. There are 12 residues in the CDR3. V lost 3 bases to trimming and J lost 8 bases, with 7 bases between them. CDR1 and CDR2 from the germline V gene are MNHNY and SVGAGI (reference sequence). CDR3 DNA sequence: TGTGCCAGCAGTTATGAAGAGGAAAAACTGTTTTTT. It codes for CASSYEEEKLFF.

The J gene is TRBJ1-3, the V gene TRBV29-1; 9 nucleotides align to TRBD1. Germline assignment: CDR1 SQVTM and CDR2 ANQGSEA. CDR3 length equals 14 residues. After removal of 3 bases from V and 1 base from J, the junction contained 1 base not matched to a gene. The CDR3 loop is CSVDGTGSGNTIYF. The CDR3 bases are TGCAGCGTTGACGGGACAGGGTCTGGAAACACCATATATTTT.

The rearrangement uses TRBV6-6 and TRBJ1-6, with a possible D match to TRBD1 (6 bases). Trimming removed 6 bases from V and 7 bases from J, with 13 bases in between. The CDR3 is made up of 14 amino acids. CDR1 is MNHNY and CDR2 is SVGAGI in the germline V gene (reference sequence). The CDR3 DNA sequence: TGTGCCAGCAGCACCGACAGGATGAATTCACCCCTCCACTTT. It encodes CASSTDRMNSPLHF.

V is TRBV6-8 and J is TRBJ2-7; the match to TRBD1 covers 7 bases. This CDR3 comprises 13 residues. V shed 8 bases, J shed 0 bases, and the junction held 4 bases outside the gene matches. Germline CDR1 is MNHGY and CDR2 is SAAAGT. Here the CDR3 DNA reads TGTGCCAGCCCCGGGACAGACTCCTACGAGCAGTACTTC. Translating it yields CASPGTDSYEQYF.

In DNA, the CDR3 is TGTGCCAGCAGTTTAGAAGCGGCGGGGAGCTCGTACGAGCAGTACTTC. The encoded protein is CASSLEAAGSSYEQYF. The chain joins TRBV28 to TRBJ2-7; TRBD2 is a possible D gene (6 bases). This CDR3 has 16 residues. The germline gives CDR1 MDHEN, CDR2 SYDVKM. Trimming removed 2 bases from V and 4 bases from J, with 18 bases in between.

The chain joins TRBV29-1 to TRBJ2-3; the D call may be TRBD1 or TRBD2 (6 bases each). The CDR3 contains 13 residues. The V gene lost 3 bases and the J gene lost 6 bases, with 13 bases spanning the gap. Germline values: CDR1 SQVTM, CDR2 ANQGSEA. The CDR3: CSVEWGAADTQYF. CDR3 sequence (DNA): TGCAGCGTTGAGTGGGGGGCGGCGGATACGCAGTATTTT.

This chain links TRBV6-6 with TRBJ1-1, with a possible D match to TRBD1 (5 bases). The CDR3 is 13 residues long. Per the germline V gene, CDR1 is MNHNY and CDR2 is SVGAGI (reference sequence). V was clipped by 6 bases and J by 5 bases, with 13 bases between them. As DNA, the CDR3 is TGTGCCAGCAGCCCCGGACATGGGACTGAAGCTTTCTTT. It is translated as CASSPGHGTEAFF.

V usage is TRBV7-9 and J usage is TRBJ2-7; 9 bases agree with TRBD1. The V and J ends lost 5 bases and 2 bases, in that order; junction bases with no gene match: 7. The CDR3 covers 15 residues. In germline, CDR1 is SEHNR, CDR2 FQNEAQ (reference sequence). CDR3 coding DNA: TGTGCCAGCAGCGAGACCGGGACAGGGACCTACGAGCAGTACTTC. It codes for CASSETGTGTYEQYF.

This clone was found once. The J gene is TRBJ1-4, the V gene TRBV10-3; possible D gene TRBD1, 6 bases. Looked up from germline, CDR1 is ENHRY and CDR2 is SYGVKD. The CDR3 has 18 amino acids. V lost 2 bases, J lost 8 bases, and 24 bases lay in between. The DNA of the CDR3 is TGTGCCATCAGTGAGCCCACCCGACAGGAGCTAGGGAGAGAAAAACTGTTTTTT. Translation: CAISEPTRQELGREKLFF.

This sequence joins TRBV2 and TRBJ1-2; D is undetermined. V was shortened by 1 base and J by 8 bases, with 14 bases between the two germline ends. The CDR3 is 14 residues long. Per germline, CDR1 SNHLY and CDR2 FYNNEI. Written as DNA, the CDR3 is TGTGCCAGCAGTGAAGGCAGGTCCGTTGAAGGCTACACCTTC. It encodes CASSEGRSVEGYTF.

The rearrangement uses TRBV29-1 and TRBJ2-5, with TRBD2 identical over 11 bases. There are 13 residues in the CDR3. Germline-derived CDR1 and CDR2 are SQVTM and ANQGSEA. V lost 7 bases, J lost 4 bases, and 5 bases stayed unmatched. This CDR3 reads CSDVAGGVETQYF. CDR3 DNA sequence: TGCAGCGACGTAGCGGGGGGGGTAGAGACCCAGTACTTC.

This clone came up once. V is TRBV21-1 and J is TRBJ2-3; no check of the table's D call, TRBD1, against the DNA was made. TRBV21-1 has pseudogene status. The length of the CDR3 is 16 residues. The DNA for the CDR3 is TGTGCCAGCAGCTCCGAACAGGGGGGTTCTGCAGATACGCAGTATTTT. Translation gives CASSSEQGGSADTQYF.

This clone was seen a single time. The chain carries TRBV5-8 and TRBJ1-1; the D is unclear. Germline V gene data show CDR1 as SGHTS and CDR2 as YDEGEE. This CDR3 has 12 residues. V was clipped by 3 bases and J by 6 bases, with 9 bases between them. The CDR3 sequence is CASSSHWAEAFF. In nucleotides, the CDR3 is TGTGCCAGCAGCTCCCACTGGGCTGAAGCTTTCTTT. Variable domain in full (rest from reference TRBV5-8 and TRBJ1-1): EAGVTQSPTHLIKTRGQQATLRCSPISGHTSVYWYQQALGLGLQFLLWYDEGEERNRGNFPPRFSGRQFPNYSSELNVNALELEDSALYLCASSSHWAEAFFGQGTRLTVV.

The count of this clone is one. The V gene is TRBV5-1, the J gene TRBJ2-2; 7 bases align to TRBD1. Unmatched junction bases numbered 3, after V lost 3 bases and J lost 1 base. Germline V CDR1 and CDR2: SGHRS, YFSETQ. This CDR3 has 15 residues. The CDR3 loop is CASSSGTVNTGELFF. DNA of the CDR3: TGCGCCAGCAGCTCAGGGACAGTGAACACCGGGGAGCTGTTTTTT.

The chain links TRBV19 to TRBJ2-2; TRBD2 aligns across 8 bases. V gave up 3 bases and J gave up 0 bases; unmatched junction bases: 12. This CDR3 region has 19 residues. CDR1 is LNHDA and CDR2 is SQIVND in the germline V gene (reference sequence). Here the CDR3 DNA reads TGTGCCAGTAGTATCGATTCCGCGCGGGGGGCCGCGAACACCGGGGAGCTGTTTTTT. It specifies CASSIDSARGAANTGELFF.